The 26 T cell receptor beta chains below all came from one sample that was sequenced in a study of chemoradiotherapy in HPV16-positive cancers. Measured with immunoSEQ multiplex PCR; TCRdb has only the in-frame clones, and not every one. The repertoire has about 11,000 clones, roughly four fifths of them found once; the top ten carry under 9.5%. This material was collected from a patient who underwent chemoradiotherapy. All receptors derive from a human donor with HPV-associated anogenital cancer.

V usage is TRBV11-2 and J usage is TRBJ1-2; TRBD1 is a possible D gene (6 bases). The V and J ends lost 9 bases and 1 base respectively, with 21 bases between them. CDR1 and CDR2 from the germline V gene are SGHAT and FQNNGV. The CDR3 totals 16 residues. CDR3 region: CASHRARGELNYGYTF. Here the CDR3 DNA reads TGTGCCAGTCATAGAGCGAGGGGGGAACTTAACTATGGCTACACCTTC.

The chain uses TRBV6-6 and TRBJ1-4, with 7 bases that match TRBD1. This CDR3 is built from 13 residues. V lost 4 bases, J lost 8 bases, and 4 bases stayed unmatched. The V gene's germline CDR1 is MNHNY and CDR2 SVGAGI (reference sequence). The CDR3, as DNA: TGTGCCAGCAGTTCTCAGGGGGGAGAAAAACTGTTTTTT. Translating gives CASSSQGGEKLFF.

V gene TRBV28 combines with J gene TRBJ1-1; D unclear. The CDR3 has 13 amino acids. Trimming left V 5 bases short and J 4 bases short, with 11 bases between. Germline loops: CDR1 MDHEN, CDR2 SYDVKM. DNA of the CDR3: TGTGCCAGCAGTGCCCATGAGGGCACTGAAGCTTTCTTT. Translating it yields CASSAHEGTEAFF.

This clone was seen just once. The chain links TRBV7-9 to TRBJ2-1; 10 bases are a match to TRBD2. Germline trimming cut 0 bases from V and 9 bases from J; bases unmatched to any gene: 8. This CDR3 comprises 16 residues. CDR1 is SEHNR, CDR2 FQNEAQ, per germline (reference sequence). The CDR3 is CASSLAGLALGGEQFF. CDR3 in DNA: TGTGCCAGCAGCTTAGCGGGACTAGCGTTGGGGGGTGAGCAGTTCTTC.

CDR3 sequence reads: CASSTDRGGGYNEQFF. In DNA form, the CDR3 reads TGTGCCAGTAGTACGGACAGGGGAGGGGGGTACAATGAGCAGTTCTTC. The chain is built from TRBV19 and TRBJ2-1; TRBD1 matches at 9 bases. Losses at the gene ends were 4 bases for V and 4 bases for J; bases not matched to a gene: 8. Germline V gene lookup returns CDR1 LNHDA and CDR2 SQIVND (reference sequence). This CDR3 region has 16 residues.

The table lists this clone with a few counts. The gene calls are TRBV5-1 and TRBJ2-3; possible D gene TRBD2, 6 bases. CDR3 length: 14 residues. Germline V lookup: CDR1 SGHRS, CDR2 YFSETQ. Trimming cost V 6 bases and J 1 base, with 12 bases left between them. CDR3 loop: CASNGGIGTDTQYF. CDR3 coding DNA: TGCGCCAGCAACGGGGGAATTGGCACAGATACGCAGTATTTT.

The rearrangement joins TRBV28 to TRBJ1-1; D may be TRBD1 (5 bases). This CDR3 is 14 amino acids long. V lost 3 bases, J lost 4 bases, and 12 bases lay in between. Germline CDR1 and CDR2: MDHEN and SYDVKM. DNA for the CDR3: TGTGCCAGCAGTTTTGGGGGGTTCGGCACTGAAGCTTTCTTT. Protein sequence: CASSFGGFGTEAFF.

The rearrangement joins TRBV30 to TRBJ1-5; 7 bases are a match to TRBD1. The CDR3 is 14 amino acids. J lost 9 bases, V lost 2 bases, and 10 bases had no gene match. Germline V gene sequence: CDR1 GTSNPN, CDR2 SVGIG (reference sequence). The CDR3 nucleotides are TGTGCCTGGAGTCTGGACAGGACCTCAGGGCCCCAGCATTTT. Residues: CAWSLDRTSGPQHF. Variable domain in full (rest from reference TRBV30 and TRBJ1-5): SQTIHQWPATLVQPVGSPLSLECTVEGTSNPNLYWYRQAAGRGLQLLFYSVGIGQISSEVPQNLSASRPQDRQFILSSKKLLLSDSGFYLCAWSLDRTSGPQHFGDGTRLSIL.

This clone was seen a few times. This sequence joins TRBV7-4 and TRBJ2-7; D may be TRBD1 (5 bases). This CDR3 contains 15 residues. Germline lookup yields CDR1 SGHVT and CDR2 SQSDAQ. The V end was cut by 1 base, the J end by 2 bases, with 12 bases between. CDR3 sequence: CASSLVWTFPYEQYF. The CDR3 DNA is TGTGCCAGCAGCTTAGTATGGACATTTCCCTACGAGCAGTACTTC.

The chain employs TRBV4-2 and TRBJ2-3; the match to TRBD1 covers 7 bases. The CDR3 is made up of 16 amino acids. With 0 bases clipped from V and 2 bases from J, the junction kept 5 bases outside the gene matches. Germline V gene lookup returns CDR1 LGHNA and CDR2 YNFKEQ. CDR3 residues: CASSQEATGNTDTQYF. The CDR3 DNA is TGTGCCAGCAGCCAAGAGGCGACAGGGAACACAGATACGCAGTATTTT.

The chain recombines TRBV28 with TRBJ2-5, with TRBD2 matching 12 bases. The V gene end was trimmed by 5 bases and the J gene end by 0 bases; junction bases not matched to a gene: 4. CDR3 size: 16 residues. Germline loops: CDR1 MDHEN, CDR2 SYDVKM. The CDR3 sequence: CASSGTSGRYQETQYF. The CDR3 DNA is TGTGCCAGCAGTGGGACTAGCGGGCGGTACCAAGAGACCCAGTACTTC.

The V and J genes are TRBV28 and TRBJ1-2, with D maybe TRBD1 (6 bases). In germline, CDR1 is MDHEN, CDR2 SYDVKM. The CDR3 sequence is 12 residues long. Trimming pared 5 bases from V and 8 bases from J, leaving 12 bases between. The CDR3 protein is CASSGTGRGYTF. In DNA, the CDR3 is TGTGCCAGCAGTGGTACAGGGCGAGGCTACACCTTC.

The chain combines TRBV28 with TRBJ2-1; TRBD2 matches 11 bases. The germline CDR1 and CDR2 sequences are MDHEN and SYDVKM. With V trimmed by 3 bases and J by 8 bases, 15 bases remained unmatched. The CDR3 consists of 18 residues. The CDR3: CASSFNMRVAGGPYEQFF. The CDR3 coding sequence is TGTGCCAGCAGTTTCAACATGAGGGTAGCGGGAGGGCCCTATGAGCAGTTCTTC. Supplemented by reference TRBV28 and TRBJ2-1, the full variable domain reads DVKVTQSSRYLVKRTGEKVFLECVQDMDHENMFWYRQDPGLGLRLIYFSYDVKMKEKGDIPEGYSVSREKKERFSLILESASTNQTSMYLCASSFNMRVAGGPYEQFFGPGTRLTVL.

The chain joins TRBV28 to TRBJ1-2; the D is unclear. The CDR3 covers 14 residues. Between the trimmed V and J ends, which lost 4 bases and 3 bases, there was a span of 12 bases. Germline V lookup: CDR1 MDHEN, CDR2 SYDVKM. CDR3 in DNA: TGTGCCAGCAGTTCGGCAACCACATACTATGGCTACACCTTC. This translates into CASSSATTYYGYTF.

Concerning this clone: At one boundary the junction diverges from the germline segment, which might be a read error. The chain couples TRBV5-6 to TRBJ2-5; the match to TRBD2 covers 8 bases. This CDR3 comprises 17 residues. CDR1 is SGHDT and CDR2 is YYEEEE in the germline V gene. CDR3 nucleotide sequence: TGTGCCAGCAGCCCGGATACTAGCGGCACGTACCAAGAGGCCCAGTACTTC. It yields the protein CASSPDTSGTYQEAQYF.

This clone was observed a single time. J is TRBJ2-7 and V is TRBV19; 9 positions agree with TRBD2. V shed 3 bases and J 4 bases; nucleotides not matched to a gene: 10. The CDR3 length is 16 residues. CDR1 is LNHDA, CDR2 SQIVND, per germline (reference sequence). For the CDR3, the DNA is TGTGCCAGTAGTATTGGGATAGCGGGAGTTGTTTACGAGCAGTACTTC. Translated: CASSIGIAGVVYEQYF.

V gene TRBV6-5 combines with J gene TRBJ2-1; D call uncertain. With 0 bases removed from V and 9 bases from J, the gap between germline ends came to 15 bases. The CDR3 consists of 15 residues. CDR1 is MNHEY, CDR2 SVGAGI, per germline. DNA for the CDR3: TGTGCCAGCAGTTACTCGGTTCTCTTTCTTGGTGAGCAGTTCTTC. It yields the protein CASSYSVLFLGEQFF.

This sequence joins TRBV23-1 and TRBJ2-7, with D unclear. TRBV23-1 is reported as an ORF; its role is uncertain. V was clipped by 0 bases and J by 0 bases, with 6 bases between them. The CDR3 is 14 amino acids. Here the CDR3 reads CASSQSGRSYEQYF. CDR3 DNA sequence: TGCGCCAGCAGTCAATCCGGGCGCTCCTACGAGCAGTACTTC.

This chain connects TRBV7-9 to TRBJ1-5; 8 bases are shared with TRBD1. The V gene end was trimmed by 5 bases and the J gene end by 4 bases; junction bases not matched to a gene: 4. This CDR3 has 14 amino acids. The germline CDR1 and CDR2 sequences are SEHNR and FQNEAQ (reference sequence). Here the CDR3 reads CASSLDRGNQPQHF. Written as DNA, the CDR3 is TGTGCCAGCAGCCTAGACAGGGGAAATCAGCCCCAGCATTTT.

This clone has a single count. The rearrangement joins TRBV18 to TRBJ2-3; D remains ambiguous. The V gene's germline CDR1 is KGHSH and CDR2 LQKENI. V lost 5 bases and J 7 bases, leaving 13 bases between the germline ends. The CDR3 has 13 amino acids. The CDR3 region has the DNA TGTGCCAGCTCATCCGACAACGTCAATACGCAGTATTTT. This gives the protein CASSSDNVNTQYF. The full variable domain, with the rest looked up from reference TRBV18 and TRBJ2-3, is NAGVMQNPRHLVRRRGQEARLRCSPMKGHSHVYWYRQLPEEGLKFMVYLQKENIIDESGMPKERFSAEFPKEGPSILRIQQVVRGDSAAYFCASSSDNVNTQYFGPGTRLTVL.

The chain couples TRBV19 to TRBJ2-1; no definite D call. The length of the CDR3 is 13 residues. V was pared by 3 bases and J by 8 bases, with 11 bases between. Germline values: CDR1 LNHDA, CDR2 SQIVND (reference sequence). Written as DNA, the CDR3 is TGTGCCAGTAGTATCCCCGGGTTCTATGAGCAGTTCTTC. The encoded protein is CASSIPGFYEQFF. Full variable domain (remainder filled in from reference TRBV19 and TRBJ2-1): DGGITQSPKYLFRKEGQNVTLSCEQNLNHDAMYWYRQDPGQGLRLIYYSQIVNDFQKGDIAEGYSVSREKKESFPLTVTSAQKNPTAFYLCASSIPGFYEQFFGPGTRLTVL.

The chain links TRBV13 to TRBJ2-1; tentative D call: TRBD2 (6 bases). Looked up from germline, CDR1 is PRHDT and CDR2 is FYEKMQ (reference sequence). Trimming left V 6 bases short and J 2 bases short, with 20 bases between. CDR3 length equals 17 residues. CDR3 DNA: TGTGCCAGCAGTAGTAACGGGCGGGGCCCCCCCTACAATGAGCAGTTCTTC. It codes for CASSSNGRGPPYNEQFF.

V and J are TRBV6-5 and TRBJ2-1; 8 bases line up with TRBD2. This CDR3 is 15 amino acids long. With V trimmed by 5 bases and J by 9 bases, 12 bases remained unmatched. Germline V gene sequence: CDR1 MNHEY, CDR2 SVGAGI. Here the CDR3 reads CASSPSAGTRSEQFF. In DNA form, the CDR3 reads TGTGCCAGCAGTCCCTCCGCCGGGACTAGGTCTGAGCAGTTCTTC.

The CDR3 protein is CASSLAQGRNEKLFF. The CDR3 nucleotides are TGTGCCAGCAGCTTAGCTCAGGGGCGTAATGAAAAACTGTTTTTT. V gene TRBV7-9 combines with J gene TRBJ1-4; perhaps TRBD1 as D (6 bases). CDR1 is SEHNR and CDR2 is FQNEAQ in the germline V gene (reference sequence). This CDR3 contains 15 residues. The ends were cut back, 0 bases at V and 4 bases at J, with 9 bases in the middle.

This sequence joins TRBV10-3 and TRBJ1-5; D not resolved. V lost 6 bases and J lost 5, with 11 bases in between. In germline, CDR1 is ENHRY, CDR2 SYGVKD. This CDR3 is 13 amino acids long. CDR3: CAISRDRDQPQHF. DNA of the CDR3: TGTGCCATCAGCCGAGATAGGGATCAGCCCCAGCATTTT.

This clone has just a few counts. J is TRBJ2-7 and V is TRBV5-8, with 8 positions matching TRBD2. The CDR3 extends over 14 amino acids. Germline CDR1 SGHTS, CDR2 YDEGEE. The V segment lost 1 base and the J segment 1 base; nucleotides outside the gene matches: 1. CDR3 protein: CASSLTSGSYEQYF. The DNA for the CDR3 is TGTGCCAGCAGCTTGACTAGCGGATCCTACGAGCAGTACTTC.